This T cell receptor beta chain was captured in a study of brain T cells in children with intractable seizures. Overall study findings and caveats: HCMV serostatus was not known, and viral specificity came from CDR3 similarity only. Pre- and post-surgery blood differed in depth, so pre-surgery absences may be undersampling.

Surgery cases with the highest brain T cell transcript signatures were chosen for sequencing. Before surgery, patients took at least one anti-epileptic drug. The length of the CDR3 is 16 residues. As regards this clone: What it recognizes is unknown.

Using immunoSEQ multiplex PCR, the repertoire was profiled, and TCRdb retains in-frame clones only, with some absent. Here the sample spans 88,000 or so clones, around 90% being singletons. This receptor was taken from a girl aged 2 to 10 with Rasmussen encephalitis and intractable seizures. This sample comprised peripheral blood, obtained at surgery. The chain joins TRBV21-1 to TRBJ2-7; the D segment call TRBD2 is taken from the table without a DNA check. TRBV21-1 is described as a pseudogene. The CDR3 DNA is TGTGCCAGCAGCAAAGCCGGTGGGGGGGGCCCCTACGAGCAGTACTTC. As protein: CASSKAGGGGPYEQYF.